These T cell receptor beta chains were read from a single sample in a study of T cell repertoires in cytomegalovirus infection. The antigens these receptors bind are not known. MiXCR was run by TCRdb on the reads, yielding one entry per CDR3 protein. The sample holds about 20,000 distinct CDR3 sequences, over 40% seen once. Source: CD8+ T cells from cultured PBMCs, taken from culture after CMV antigen stimulation. Receptors were obtained from a human donor in good health (CMV status not recorded). Some clones in this sample may be carry-over from other donors' samples. CDR3s include the opening cysteine and the closing phenylalanine or tryptophan. The D gene is left open where the match is weak. Clone size is given for some rows only: seen once, a few or many times, or a class if the clone is expanded.

TRBV7-6	.	.	TRBJ2-7	CASRSGEGFDEQYF	TGTGCCAGCAGGTCAGGGGAGGGATTTGACGAGCAGTACTTC
TRBV12-3/TRBV12-4	.	.	TRBJ2-3	CASSLVGFADTQYF	TGTGCCAGCAGTTTGGTAGGGTTTGCAGATACGCAGTATTTT
TRBV28	TRBD1	.	TRBJ2-7	CASSPETTGYEQYF	TGTGCCAGCAGTCCAGAAACGACAGGGTACGAGCAGTACTTC
TRBV7-8	.	.	TRBJ2-1	CASRFVQLGEQFF	TGTGCCAGCAGGTTCGTGCAATTGGGTGAGCAGTTCTTC
TRBV27	.	.	TRBJ2-7	CASTFPTSSTYEQYF	TGTGCCAGCACATTCCCGACCTCCTCCACCTACGAGCAGTACTTC
TRBV7-3	.	.	TRBJ2-6	CASSLTGTSGANVLTF	TGTGCCAGCAGCTTAACGGGCACCTCTGGGGCCAACGTCCTGACTTTC
TRBV6-5	TRBD1	.	TRBJ2-7	CASSYTGQDYEQYF	TGTGCCAGCAGTTACACAGGACAGGACTACGAGCAGTACTTC
TRBV4-1	.	.	TRBJ1-1	CASSDEGPEAFF	TGCGCCAGCAGCGATGAGGGGCCTGAAGCTTTCTTT
TRBV7-2	.	.	TRBJ2-1	CASAGTAVFEQFF	TGTGCCAGCGCCGGGACGGCGGTTTTTGAGCAGTTCTTC
TRBV7-8	TRBD2	few	TRBJ2-7	CASSSRSGRGEQYF	TGTGCCAGCAGCTCCCGAAGCGGGAGGGGAGAGCAGTACTTC
TRBV7-3	TRBD2	.	TRBJ2-3	CASSLQAGGIDTQYF	TGTGCCAGCAGCTTACAAGCGGGGGGAATAGATACGCAGTATTTT
TRBV6-1	.	.	TRBJ1-4	CASSPPGPGHSTNEKLFF	TGTGCCAGCAGCCCGCCCGGACCGGGACATTCAACTAATGAAAAACTGTTTTTT
TRBV7-2	.	.	TRBJ1-5	CASSLWGSQPQHF	TGTGCCAGCAGCTTATGGGGGAGCCAGCCCCAGCATTTT
TRBV27	.	.	TRBJ1-3	CASSSRLRRSGNTIYF	TGTGCCAGCAGTTCTCGCCTAAGGCGTTCGGGAAACACCATATATTTT
TRBV5-1	.	.	TRBJ2-5	CASSLQAGESAQVRETQYF	TGCGCCAGCAGCTTGCAAGCAGGGGAATCGGCGCAAGTCCGGGAGACCCAGTACTTC
TRBV5-6	TRBD2	.	TRBJ2-7	CASSQPTSGTSYEQYF	TGTGCCAGCAGCCAACCGACTAGCGGGACTTCCTACGAGCAGTACTTC
TRBV19	.	once	TRBJ1-1	CASSETGNTEAFF	TGTGCCAGTAGTGAGACAGGGAACACTGAAGCTTTCTTT
TRBV7-2	TRBD2	many	TRBJ2-3	CASSLPTPGLSTDTQYF	TGTGCCAGCAGCTTACCAACTCCGGGACTAAGCACAGATACGCAGTATTTT
TRBV29-1	.	few	TRBJ2-3	CSDARSTDTQYF	TGCAGCGACGCTCGTAGCACAGATACGCAGTATTTT
TRBV7-8	.	many	TRBJ1-4	CASSLEAGTATNEKLFF	TGTGCCAGCAGCTTAGAGGCAGGGACTGCAACTAATGAAAAACTGTTTTTT
TRBV19	.	.	TRBJ2-7	CASLFGVRCEQYF	TGTGCCAGTCTTTTCGGGGTAAGGTGCGAGCAGTACTTC
TRBV27	TRBD1	few	TRBJ2-2	CASSLPPGGGDTGELFF	TGTGCCAGCAGTTTACCCCCAGGGGGCGGCGACACCGGGGAGCTGTTTTTT
TRBV6-2/TRBV6-3	TRBD1	few	TRBJ2-1	CASSHGTVWNEQFF	TGTGCCAGCAGTCACGGGACAGTGTGGAATGAGCAGTTCTTC
TRBV27	.	.	TRBJ1-1	CASSWGRGPNTEAFF	TGTGCCAGCAGTTGGGGGCGGGGACCAAACACTGAAGCTTTCTTT
TRBV7-8	TRBD1	few	TRBJ1-1	CASSLEVVGTGPNTEAFF	TGTGCCAGCAGCTTAGAGGTTGTTGGGACAGGACCAAACACTGAAGCTTTCTTT
TRBV5-1	TRBD1	few	TRBJ2-1	CASSSAGTGYNEQFF	TGCGCCAGCAGCTCAGCCGGGACAGGATACAATGAGCAGTTCTTC
TRBV2	TRBD1	.	TRBJ1-1	CASIQQGVDTEAFF	TGTGCCAGCATTCAACAGGGGGTAGACACTGAAGCTTTCTTT
TRBV6-2/TRBV6-3	TRBD2	.	TRBJ2-1	CASSYMEREGVEQFF	TGTGCCAGCAGTTATATGGAGCGGGAGGGGGTTGAGCAGTTCTTC
TRBV7-2	.	many	TRBJ2-3	CASSSSGTDTQYF	TGTGCCAGCAGCTCCAGCGGAACAGATACGCAGTATTTT
TRBV6-5	TRBD1	many	TRBJ1-1	CASSSNWDSLNTEAFF	TGTGCCAGCAGCTCGAATTGGGACAGCCTGAACACTGAAGCTTTCTTT
TRBV10-3	TRBD1	few	TRBJ2-5	CAVGQGGETQYF	TGTGCCGTGGGACAGGGAGGGGAGACCCAGTACTTC
TRBV27	.	.	TRBJ2-7	CASSWGTPTYEQYF	TGTGCCAGTAGCTGGGGGACACCCACCTACGAGCAGTACTTC
TRBV27	TRBD2	.	TRBJ2-1	CASSRLAGGTYNEQFF	TGTGCCAGCAGCCGACTAGCGGGGGGAACCTACAATGAGCAGTTCTTC
TRBV28	TRBD2	.	TRBJ2-5	CASSLPTSGGPQFQETQYF	TGTGCCAGCAGTTTGCCCACTAGCGGGGGGCCCCAGTTCCAAGAGACCCAGTACTTC
TRBV7-6	TRBD2	.	TRBJ2-1	CASHLGGGSYNEQFF	TGTGCCAGCCATCTTGGGGGGGGCTCCTACAATGAGCAGTTCTTC
TRBV12-3/TRBV12-4	.	few	TRBJ1-6	CASSHIGPLDNSPLHF	TGTGCCAGCAGCCATATAGGACCGCTGGATAATTCACCCCTCCACTTT
TRBV12-3/TRBV12-4	TRBD1	once	TRBJ1-1	CASTFTTGAEAFF	TGTGCCAGCACCTTTACCACAGGGGCCGAAGCTTTCTTT
TRBV7-6	TRBD2	many	TRBJ2-1	CASSDAGGPTNEQFF	TGTGCCAGCAGCGACGCGGGAGGCCCCACCAATGAGCAGTTCTTC
TRBV7-9	.	.	TRBJ1-4	CASSPLGRGREDEKLFF	TGTGCCAGCAGCCCACTTGGGCGTGGGAGGGAAGATGAAAAACTGTTTTTT
TRBV28	TRBD2	.	TRBJ2-1	CASSVRGLADEQFF	TGTGCCAGCAGCGTAAGAGGACTAGCCGATGAGCAGTTCTTC
TRBV27	.	.	TRBJ2-3	CASSLLGTPSDTQYF	TGTGCCAGCAGTTTATTAGGGACTCCATCCGATACGCAGTATTTT
TRBV7-2	.	many	TRBJ1-5	CARPADSNQPQHF	TGTGCCAGACCGGCGGATAGCAATCAGCCCCAGCATTTT
TRBV12-3/TRBV12-4	TRBD2	few	TRBJ2-1	CASSFQPGLADYTRSYNEQFF	TGTGCCAGCAGTTTCCAACCGGGACTAGCGGACTATACCCGCTCTTACAATGAGCAGTTCTTC
TRBV6-2/TRBV6-3	.	.	TRBJ1-1	CASSQTTRSTEAFF	TGTGCCAGCAGTCAAACTACCCGGAGTACTGAAGCTTTCTTT
TRBV7-2	.	many	TRBJ1-3	CASSLGGSGNTIYF	TGTGCCAGCAGCTTAGGGGGCTCTGGAAACACCATATATTTT
TRBV28	TRBD1	many	TRBJ1-1	CASSLRQTGSTEAFF	TGTGCCAGCAGCCTCCGTCAGACAGGGAGCACTGAAGCTTTCTTT
TRBV7-4	.	.	TRBJ2-7	CASSFQSEQYF	TGTGCCAGCAGCTTTCAGAGCGAGCAGTACTTC
TRBV9	TRBD1	many	TRBJ1-6	CASSVVRVNRGANSPLHF	TGTGCCAGCAGCGTAGTGAGGGTTAACAGGGGGGCTAATTCACCCCTCCACTTT
TRBV20-1	TRBD1	.	TRBJ1-5	CSARDRDTTLQPQHF	TGCAGTGCTCGGGACAGGGATACGACCTTACAGCCCCAGCATTTT
TRBV7-6	.	many	TRBJ2-1	CASSLQGNEQFF	TGTGCCAGCAGCTTACAGGGGAATGAGCAGTTCTTC
TRBV10-3	TRBD2	.	TRBJ2-2	CAIRSGGATGELFF	TGTGCCATCCGTAGCGGGGGGGCCACCGGGGAGCTGTTTTTT
TRBV19	TRBD2	.	TRBJ2-3	CASSLSLAGGADTQYF	TGTGCCAGTAGTCTCTCACTAGCGGGGGGGGCAGATACGCAGTATTTT
TRBV20-1	TRBD1	.	TRBJ1-1	CSAPHRGSNTEAFF	TGCAGTGCCCCTCACAGGGGAAGCAACACTGAAGCTTTCTTT
TRBV6-2/TRBV6-3	.	many	TRBJ1-2	CASTPRGGPYTYGYTF	TGTGCCAGCACCCCCCGGGGAGGACCCTATACCTATGGCTACACCTTC
TRBV4-1	.	.	TRBJ1-1	CASSQSLGLNTEAFF	TGCGCCAGCAGCCAGTCCCTAGGGCTGAACACTGAAGCTTTCTTT
TRBV9	TRBD1	few	TRBJ2-7	CASSVGTAEYEQYF	TGTGCCAGCAGCGTTGGGACAGCGGAGTACGAGCAGTACTTC
TRBV7-2	.	few	TRBJ2-7	CASSSQTYEQYF	TGTGCCAGCAGCTCCCAAACCTACGAGCAGTACTTC